This T cell receptor beta chain was recorded in a study of blood T cell repertoires in COVID-19 (dated by TCRdb to about 2020). The study in broad terms: The collaborator samples originated in the United States, Italy and Spain and spanned the acute and convalescent phases of COVID-19. Nearly every sample came with metadata listing a de-identified subject ID, COVID-19 status, age in years and sex. Deeply sampled blood TCRbeta repertoires from subjects exposed to, actively infected with, or recovered from COVID-19 were included in the dataset. Where available, HLA class I and class II types were taken from metadata supplied by the sample provider and were not determined by assay-based typing. Samples were obtained from the ongoing ImmuneRACE study (first 160 participants) and from over a thousand subjects provided by 6 global collaborators. The material from the prospective study consisted of cDNA or gDNA derived from T cells, B-cell-depleted T cells, or PBMCs. The repertoires were released in a freely available public database meant as a resource for research on the immune response to SARS-CoV-2.

Findings and caveats that apply to the study as a whole: The quantity of clinical and demographic metadata differed by source and by participant and was supplied without curation.

In regard to this clone: Its antigen is still unknown. Per-base quality was not reported, and no clone a single base away is much larger than it.

TCRbeta CDR3 regions were amplified from genomic DNA using the immunoSEQ Assay, a bias-controlled multiplex PCR. On the authors' methods: The number of nucleated cells in each sample was estimated from the amplification of reference gene primers within the assay. Sequence reads were collapsed and filtered to measure the absolute abundance of every unique TCRbeta CDR3 rearrangement. For each sample, productive Simpson clonality was calculated as the square root of Simpson's diversity index across productive rearrangements. TCRdb holds this immuneACCESS table with in-frame rearrangements only. Some clones are missing; in checked studies, unresolved V genes explain under half, and the rest has no known cause. The V and J calls and the clone size are those of that table, but D and trimming were determined from the DNA. The sample table shows roughly 40,000 clones, and roughly 88% are seen once. The ten largest make up 7% to 9% of the sample.

Whole blood was collected in K2EDTA tubes by collaborating institutions according to the institutions' own protocols. For TCRbeta analysis, collaborators shipped samples as frozen whole blood, isolated PBMCs, or DNA extracted from either of those sample types. The germline V gene provides CDR1 SGDLS and CDR2 YYNGEE. The CDR3, from cysteine to phenylalanine, totals 16 residues. The entry retains the CDR3 DNA only, 48 bases that are in frame from base 1. The V end loses 0 bases and the J end loses 0 bases, and a stretch of 10 bases separates them. This chain is built from TRBV9 and TRBJ2-1; TRBD1 could be the D gene, as 5 bases match. This TCR derives from a woman aged 70-85 years with acute or convalescent COVID-19. Sequenced: peripheral blood. The CDR3 region: CASSVEGASSYNEQFF. The base sequence is TGTGCCAGCAGCGTAGAAGGGGCAAGCTCCTACAATGAGCAGTTCTTC.